This is a list of T cell receptor beta chains from one sample in a study of T cell changes during pregnancy in multiple sclerosis. Produced via immunoSEQ multiplex PCR; TCRdb's table is partial and in-frame only. The profile shows tens of thousands of clones, around 93% of them singletons. The sample here was CD8+ T cells from peripheral blood mononuclear cells, taken in the first trimester of pregnancy. The receptors were gathered from a female donor with multiple sclerosis, enrolled in a pregnancy study. Both conserved end residues are part of each CDR3. The order of the fields is J gene, D gene, clone size, V gene, CDR3 DNA, CDR3 protein. D genes are given only for firm matches. Expanded clones get a size class; other rows say once, few or many, or leave the size out.

J gene: TRBJ2-1; D gene: .; clone size: .; V gene: TRBV18; CDR3 DNA: TGTGCCAGCTCACCCCCGGATGGGGAGGCCTACAATGAGCAGTTCTTC; CDR3 protein: CASSPPDGEAYNEQFF
J gene: TRBJ2-7; D gene: TRBD2; clone size: .; V gene: TRBV5-4; CDR3 DNA: TGTGCCAGCAGCTTGGGCCTAGCGGCCAGCTCCTACGAGCAGTACTTC; CDR3 protein: CASSLGLAASSYEQYF
J gene: TRBJ1-1; D gene: TRBD1; clone size: .; V gene: TRBV19; CDR3 DNA: TGTGCCAGTAGTATAGATACGGGACAGGTGAACACTGAAGCTTTCTTT; CDR3 protein: CASSIDTGQVNTEAFF
J gene: TRBJ2-3; D gene: .; clone size: .; V gene: TRBV9; CDR3 DNA: TGTGCCAGCAGCGTCTGGGCGGGGCTGAACCCTAGCACAGATACGCAGTATTTT; CDR3 protein: CASSVWAGLNPSTDTQYF
J gene: TRBJ2-1; D gene: TRBD1; clone size: once; V gene: TRBV7-6; CDR3 DNA: TGTGCCAGCAGCTCGAGGACAGGGGGCTACAATGAGCAGTTCTTC; CDR3 protein: CASSSRTGGYNEQFF
J gene: TRBJ2-3; D gene: .; clone size: .; V gene: TRBV11-2; CDR3 DNA: TGTGCCAGCAGCCCATTTCCCACAGATACGCAGTATTTT; CDR3 protein: CASSPFPTDTQYF
J gene: TRBJ2-2; D gene: TRBD2; clone size: .; V gene: TRBV13; CDR3 DNA: TGTGCCAGCAGCCCGTGGACTAGCGGGGGGGAGAACACCGGGGAGCTGTTTTTT; CDR3 protein: CASSPWTSGGENTGELFF
J gene: TRBJ2-7; D gene: TRBD2; clone size: .; V gene: TRBV25-1; CDR3 DNA: TGTGCCAGCAGTGATCTGACTAGCGGCAACTACGAGCAGTACTTC; CDR3 protein: CASSDLTSGNYEQYF
J gene: TRBJ1-5; D gene: .; clone size: .; V gene: TRBV15; CDR3 DNA: TGTGCCACCAGCAGAGATCGCAGGAATCAGCCCCAGCATTTT; CDR3 protein: CATSRDRRNQPQHF
J gene: TRBJ2-6; D gene: .; clone size: .; V gene: TRBV7-9; CDR3 DNA: TGTGCCAGCAGCGCGGACACCGTCGGGGCCAACGTCCTGACTTTC; CDR3 protein: CASSADTVGANVLTF
J gene: TRBJ1-2; D gene: .; clone size: .; V gene: TRBV27; CDR3 DNA: TGTGCCAGCAGTCCAGGACAGCCCAACTATGGCTACACCTTC; CDR3 protein: CASSPGQPNYGYTF
J gene: TRBJ1-1; D gene: TRBD1; clone size: .; V gene: TRBV15; CDR3 DNA: TGTGCCACCAGCAGAGATCGAGGGGGCGGGTCTGAAGCTTTCTTT; CDR3 protein: CATSRDRGGGSEAFF
J gene: TRBJ1-3; D gene: .; clone size: .; V gene: TRBV5-1; CDR3 DNA: TGCGCCAGCAGTCGTGACTTCAGCTCTGGAAACACCATATATTTT; CDR3 protein: CASSRDFSSGNTIYF
J gene: TRBJ1-1; D gene: .; clone size: .; V gene: TRBV29-1; CDR3 DNA: TGCAGCGCCGCAGGGTACACTGAAGCTTTCTTT; CDR3 protein: CSAAGYTEAFF
J gene: TRBJ2-7; D gene: TRBD2; clone size: .; V gene: TRBV7-9; CDR3 DNA: TGTGCCAGCAGCATACTAGCGGGAGGGTACGAGCAGTACTTC; CDR3 protein: CASSILAGGYEQYF
J gene: TRBJ2-1; D gene: TRBD2; clone size: .; V gene: TRBV7-6; CDR3 DNA: TGTGCCAGCAGCTCCCACCTTAGGACTAGCGGGGGGGGAAATGAGCAGTTCTTC; CDR3 protein: CASSSHLRTSGGGNEQFF
J gene: TRBJ2-1; D gene: TRBD1; clone size: .; V gene: TRBV27; CDR3 DNA: TGTGCCAGCAGTTACGACAGGGGTTACCACAATGAGCAGTTCTTC; CDR3 protein: CASSYDRGYHNEQFF
J gene: TRBJ2-7; D gene: TRBD1; clone size: .; V gene: TRBV7-9; CDR3 DNA: TGTGCCAGCAGCGACAAGGGGACAGGGCCCTACGAGCAGTACTTC; CDR3 protein: CASSDKGTGPYEQYF
J gene: TRBJ2-3; D gene: TRBD2; clone size: .; V gene: TRBV27; CDR3 DNA: TGTGCCAGCATAAAACAGAGCGGGAGTAGCACAGATACGCAGTATTTT; CDR3 protein: CASIKQSGSSTDTQYF
J gene: TRBJ2-5; D gene: TRBD2; clone size: .; V gene: TRBV18; CDR3 DNA: TGTGCCAGCTCACCGAGAGGGAGGGCGGAACATGACGGGGACTTC; CDR3 protein: CASSPRGRAEHDGDF
J gene: TRBJ2-3; D gene: TRBD2; clone size: .; V gene: TRBV5-4; CDR3 DNA: TGTGCCAGCAGCTTGGGGTTAGCGGGAGGGCCCTCGGATACGCAGTATTTT; CDR3 protein: CASSLGLAGGPSDTQYF
J gene: TRBJ1-3; D gene: .; clone size: .; V gene: TRBV5-4; CDR3 DNA: TGTGCCAGCAGCTTCGGTGAGGACTCTGGAAACACCATATATTTT; CDR3 protein: CASSFGEDSGNTIYF
J gene: TRBJ2-1; D gene: TRBD1; clone size: .; V gene: TRBV2; CDR3 DNA: TGTGCCAGCGCTACCCCGTGGGGACAGGGCCATGAGCAGTTCTTC; CDR3 protein: CASATPWGQGHEQFF
J gene: TRBJ2-5; D gene: TRBD2; clone size: .; V gene: TRBV4-3; CDR3 DNA: TGCGCCAGCAGCCGCGGGACTAGCGGGGGGGTACGAGAGACCCAGTACTTC; CDR3 protein: CASSRGTSGGVRETQYF
J gene: TRBJ2-1; D gene: TRBD1; clone size: .; V gene: TRBV6-1; CDR3 DNA: TGTGCCAGTAAGGGACAGGAAAACTACAATGAGCAGTTCTTC; CDR3 protein: CASKGQENYNEQFF
J gene: TRBJ2-3; D gene: TRBD2; clone size: .; V gene: TRBV27; CDR3 DNA: TGTGCCAGCAGTTCACTAGCGGGGCTCACAGATACGCAGTATTTT; CDR3 protein: CASSSLAGLTDTQYF
J gene: TRBJ1-4; D gene: .; clone size: .; V gene: TRBV14; CDR3 DNA: TGTGCCAGCAGCCAAGTGGGGGCCACTGGAAATGAAAAACTGTTTTTT; CDR3 protein: CASSQVGATGNEKLFF
J gene: TRBJ2-1; D gene: .; clone size: .; V gene: TRBV7-9; CDR3 DNA: TGTGCCAGCAGCCGCTCCCCGACGGGATCGTACAATGAGCAGTTCTTC; CDR3 protein: CASSRSPTGSYNEQFF
J gene: TRBJ2-1; D gene: TRBD2; clone size: .; V gene: TRBV11-2; CDR3 DNA: TGTGCCAGCAGCTTCGGCGGGGGAAGCTCCTACAATGAGCAGTTCTTC; CDR3 protein: CASSFGGGSSYNEQFF
J gene: TRBJ2-1; D gene: TRBD2; clone size: .; V gene: TRBV6-5; CDR3 DNA: TGTGCCAGCAGCCCTAGCGGGATCTCCTACAATGAGCAGTTCTTC; CDR3 protein: CASSPSGISYNEQFF
J gene: TRBJ2-1; D gene: .; clone size: .; V gene: TRBV7-9; CDR3 DNA: TGTGCCAGCAGCAATGCGAAGGAGGGGGAGCAGTTCTTC; CDR3 protein: CASSNAKEGEQFF
J gene: TRBJ2-1; D gene: TRBD2; clone size: .; V gene: TRBV7-8; CDR3 DNA: TGTGCCAGCAGCCCACCAGGGACTAGCGGGAGGGCCGATGTGAATGAGCAGTTCTTC; CDR3 protein: CASSPPGTSGRADVNEQFF
J gene: TRBJ1-3; D gene: .; clone size: .; V gene: TRBV10-2; CDR3 DNA: TGCGCCAGCAGTATGATGGGCATCGGAAACACCATATATTTT; CDR3 protein: CASSMMGIGNTIYF
J gene: TRBJ1-2; D gene: .; clone size: .; V gene: TRBV5-4; CDR3 DNA: TGTGCCAGCAGCTTGGTCGGAGGGGATTATGGCTACACCTTC; CDR3 protein: CASSLVGGDYGYTF
J gene: TRBJ1-6; D gene: TRBD1; clone size: .; V gene: TRBV7-2; CDR3 DNA: TGTGCCAGCAGCCCAGAGGGACAGCTGTTTAATTCACCCCTCCACTTT; CDR3 protein: CASSPEGQLFNSPLHF
J gene: TRBJ2-7; D gene: .; clone size: .; V gene: TRBV5-4; CDR3 DNA: TGTGCCAGCAGCTCTCCGACAGACTCCTACGAGCAGTACTTC; CDR3 protein: CASSSPTDSYEQYF
J gene: TRBJ2-3; D gene: .; clone size: .; V gene: TRBV2; CDR3 DNA: TGTGCCAGCAGTGAGACAAGCACAGATACGCAGTATTTT; CDR3 protein: CASSETSTDTQYF
J gene: TRBJ1-5; D gene: .; clone size: .; V gene: TRBV7-9; CDR3 DNA: TGTGCCAGCAGCTTACGTGACACCGATAGCAATCAGCCCCAGCATTTT; CDR3 protein: CASSLRDTDSNQPQHF
J gene: TRBJ1-2; D gene: .; clone size: .; V gene: TRBV5-1; CDR3 DNA: TGCGCCAGCAGCTTGAATAGAAACTATGGCTACACCTTC; CDR3 protein: CASSLNRNYGYTF
J gene: TRBJ2-2; D gene: TRBD1; clone size: .; V gene: TRBV9; CDR3 DNA: TGTGCCAGCAGCGCAAAAGGGACAGGGGGCTGGTCCGGGGAGCTGTTTTTT; CDR3 protein: CASSAKGTGGWSGELFF
J gene: TRBJ1-1; D gene: .; clone size: .; V gene: TRBV28; CDR3 DNA: TGTGCCAGCAGTCGGGTGGACACTGAAGCTTTCTTT; CDR3 protein: CASSRVDTEAFF
J gene: TRBJ2-3; D gene: .; clone size: once; V gene: TRBV9; CDR3 DNA: TGTGCCAGCAGCGTAGATCTGGGGGGGGCCTCAGATACGCAGTATTTT; CDR3 protein: CASSVDLGGASDTQYF